This is a list of T cell receptor beta chains from one sample in a study of T cells in Graves' hyperthyroidism and ophthalmopathy. TCRdb fed the multiplex PCR reads into MiXCR, producing one record per CDR3 protein. Of 300,000 to 500,000 distinct CDR3 sequences listed, 11% to 15% are singletons. The specimen sequenced was blood. The receptors shown here come from a man between 50 and 59 years old with Graves' ophthalmopathy. Both conserved end residues are trimmed from each CDR3. Expanded clones are given a class, and other clones once, few, many or no size at all.

clone_size v_call cdr3_aa
many TRBV6-1 ASSEVRAF
many TRBV12-3/TRBV12-4 ASTTGRAAQPQH
many TRBV24-1 ATSAGDQPQH
many TRBV5-1 ASRLNEKLF
- TRBV7-6 ASSLVGRDRGYEQY
few TRBV18 ASSPGRGIAGNTIY
many TRBV3-1 ASSQLRDIPLH
many TRBV11-2 ASSHTGQGETQY
- TRBV20-1 SARDLDRTDTQY
- TRBV10-3 ANSPGGSAGHNEQF
few TRBV28 ASRDGSFGNTIY
- TRBV28 ASRRGGPGTEAF
many TRBV6-2/TRBV6-3 ASSLSAGVFHEQF
many TRBV28 ASSTASGIGFGELF
- TRBV7-2 ASSLGTGGLGYT
many TRBV12-3/TRBV12-4 ASSFVGQGKVNQPQH
many TRBV7-6 ASSLNGISEQY
- TRBV11-2 AGSLESYEQY
many TRBV18 ASKETQY
many TRBV18 ASSPSGTGDGEAF
few TRBV6-2/TRBV6-3 ASSYSIQGRYGYT
many TRBV5-1 ASSIRVTDTQY
many TRBV27 ASSRGNGPNTEAF
once TRBV11-2 ASSHTSISYNKQF
few TRBV3-1 ASTGPQGKLF
few TRBV4-2 ASSHGDTYGYT
many TRBV20-1 SAIAGGTDTQY
many TRBV18 ASSPTQNTEAF
many TRBV3-1 ASSQAAGAIFYEQY
- TRBV3-1 ASSPGGTGVGDTEAF
many TRBV5-1 ASSLGGGVNEQF
many TRBV20-1 SARLAGGGDTQY
many TRBV10-3 AISGEGHSYEQY
many TRBV11-2 ASSATTSGNYYNEQF
- TRBV6-1 ASSEAFYEQF
- TRBV28 ASSLPYNEQY
- TRBV10-3 AISDTTGVWGYT
many TRBV2 AISRGPGELF
many TRBV4-1 ASSQATIETGFSTEAF
many TRBV6-5 ASSYSGFTDTQY
many TRBV11-1 ASSFGLRDSQYNEQF
few TRBV18 ASSPRSMGPATTGELF
many TRBV5-1 ASSFGRQGFTDTQY
many TRBV6-1 ATFGSGTGVIGELF
many TRBV30 AWSRPLGYT
many TRBV28 AIRVGVGTEAF
many TRBV20-1 SASYPTDLNTEAF
many TRBV7-8 ASSGGGDSEQY
few TRBV24-1 ATSDPLQETQY
few TRBV7-9 ASSDRFSGSGYEQY
- TRBV29-1 SVEDRQGDTQY
many TRBV7-8 ASSLEDRAGTQY
many TRBV10-1 ASRRQVPSYEQY
few TRBV5-8 ASRAYEQY
many TRBV6-6 ASSYLDPRDEAF
many TRBV7-9 ASSFGGPGSGANVLT